The 10 T cell receptor beta chains listed next were all sequenced from one sample in a study of CD8+ T cells in alopecia areata. Treatment described: oral pan-JAK inhibitor, 5-10 mg twice daily. Reverse transcription of extracted RNA yielded cDNA, which provided the sequencing template. The data were produced by immunoSEQ multiplex PCR, yet TCRdb's version contains in-frame clones alone and is incomplete. The table lists around 200,000 clones, about three fifths of them singletons, with roughly 12% in the top ten. The sample was CD8+ T cells sorted from blood, taken at week 24, from a patient treated with tofacitinib. The receptors were sampled from a human donor with alopecia areata.

This clone was found a few times. The rearrangement joins TRBV5-1 to TRBJ2-7; 7 bases are a match to TRBD1. The CDR3 consists of 14 residues. The V segment lost 3 bases and the J segment 5 bases; nucleotides outside the gene matches: 8. Per the germline V gene, CDR1 is SGHRS and CDR2 is YFSETQ. CDR3 bases: TGCGCCAGCAGCTCCCGGACAGGTTGGGACGAGCAGTACTTC. Translated, it gives CASSSRTGWDEQYF.

The chain uses TRBV27 and TRBJ2-3, with D unclear. Germline V gene lookup returns CDR1 MNHEY and CDR2 SMNVEV (reference sequence). This CDR3 is 16 amino acids long. Trimming cost V 6 bases and J 6 bases, with 22 bases left between them. The CDR3 region is CASSLGLMPVADTQYF. CDR3 bases: TGTGCCAGCAGCTTAGGCCTAATGCCGGTCGCGGATACGCAGTATTTT.

The chain carries TRBV10-2 and TRBJ2-7, with unresolved D. V was cut by 8 bases and J by 3 bases, with 8 bases left in between. Germline CDR1 reads WSHSY; CDR2 reads SAAADI. The CDR3 has 11 residues. CDR3 region: CASRQNYEQYF. CDR3 nucleotide sequence: TGCGCCAGCCGTCAAAACTACGAGCAGTACTTC.

This clone was found a few times. The chain joins TRBV25-1 to TRBJ1-2; D gene unclear. Trimming cost V 4 bases and J 8 bases, with 11 bases left between them. CDR1 MGHDK and CDR2 SYGVNS come from the germline V gene. This CDR3 region has 12 residues. CDR3 region: CASSAAPWGYTF. The DNA of the CDR3 is TGTGCCAGCAGTGCGGCCCCCTGGGGCTACACCTTC.

The chain employs TRBV7-9 and TRBJ1-1, with D uncertain. V dropped 4 bases and J dropped 6 bases, with 3 bases sitting between them. The CDR3 sequence is 10 residues long. Germline-derived CDR1 and CDR2 are SEHNR and FQNEAQ (reference sequence). CDR3 sequence (DNA): TGTGCCAGCAGCTATTCTGAAGCTTTCTTT. Protein product: CASSYSEAFF.

The chain carries TRBV9 and TRBJ2-1; D may be TRBD2 (6 bases). CDR3 length: 16 amino acids. V was cut by 4 bases and J by 4 bases, with 18 bases left in between. Per the germline V gene, CDR1 is SGDLS and CDR2 is YYNGEE. The CDR3: CASSILGGSGYNEQFF. The CDR3 region has the DNA TGTGCCAGCAGCATCCTCGGGGGTTCCGGGTACAATGAGCAGTTCTTC.

V gene TRBV15 combines with J gene TRBJ1-6; D unclear. V shed 8 bases and J shed 4 bases, with 15 bases lying between them. CDR1 is LNHNV, CDR2 YYDKDF, per germline (reference sequence). The CDR3 runs 15 residues. The CDR3 bases are TGTGCCACCGGTTCAGGAAGACGGTATAATTCACCCCTCCACTTT. This translates into CATGSGRRYNSPLHF.

The chain couples TRBV25-1 to TRBJ2-7, with 9 nucleotides matching TRBD1. The CDR3 spans 15 residues. V shed 5 bases and J 3 bases; nucleotides not matched to a gene: 8. Germline V lookup: CDR1 MGHDK, CDR2 SYGVNS. The CDR3 protein is CASSPPTGGVYEQYF. DNA of the CDR3: TGTGCCAGCAGTCCCCCGACAGGGGGAGTCTACGAGCAGTACTTC.

This clone appeared a few times. V is TRBV4-1 and J is TRBJ2-6; no definite D call. The CDR3 runs 13 residues. The germline gives CDR1 MGHRA, CDR2 YSYEKL. V was shortened by 5 bases and J by 2 bases, with 4 bases between the two germline ends. The CDR3 DNA reads TGCGCCAGCAGCAACCCTGGGGCCAACGTCCTGACTTTC. As protein: CASSNPGANVLTF.

The chain employs TRBV9 and TRBJ2-7; TRBD1 might be the D (6 bases). The CDR3 has 13 residues. CDR1 is SGDLS, CDR2 YYNGEE, per germline. Trimming left V 3 bases short and J 3 bases short, with 10 bases between. This CDR3 is CASSEGQNYEQYF. CDR3 DNA sequence: TGTGCCAGCAGCGAAGGACAGAACTACGAGCAGTACTTC.